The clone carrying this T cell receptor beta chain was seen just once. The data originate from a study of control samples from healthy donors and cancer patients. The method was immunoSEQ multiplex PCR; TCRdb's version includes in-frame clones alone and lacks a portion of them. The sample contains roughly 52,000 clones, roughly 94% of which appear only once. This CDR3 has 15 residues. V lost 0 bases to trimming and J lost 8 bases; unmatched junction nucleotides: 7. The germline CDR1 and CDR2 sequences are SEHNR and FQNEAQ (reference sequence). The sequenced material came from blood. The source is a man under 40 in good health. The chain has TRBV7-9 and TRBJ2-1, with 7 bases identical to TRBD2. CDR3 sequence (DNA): TGTGCCAGCAGCTTAGCGGCGGGAGAGATGGATGAGCAGTTCTTC. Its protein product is CASSLAAGEMDEQFF.